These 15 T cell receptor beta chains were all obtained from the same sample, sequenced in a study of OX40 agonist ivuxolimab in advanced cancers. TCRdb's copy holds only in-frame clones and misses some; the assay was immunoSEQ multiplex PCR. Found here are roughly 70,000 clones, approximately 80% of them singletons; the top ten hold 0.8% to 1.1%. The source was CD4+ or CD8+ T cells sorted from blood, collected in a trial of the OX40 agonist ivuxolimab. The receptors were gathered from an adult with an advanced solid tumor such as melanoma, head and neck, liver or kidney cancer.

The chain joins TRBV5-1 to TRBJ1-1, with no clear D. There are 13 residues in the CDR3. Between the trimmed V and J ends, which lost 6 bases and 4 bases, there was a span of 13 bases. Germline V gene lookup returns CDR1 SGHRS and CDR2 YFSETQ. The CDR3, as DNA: TGCGCCAGCACCGGTCTTTTAGGCACTGAAGCTTTCTTT. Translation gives CASTGLLGTEAFF.

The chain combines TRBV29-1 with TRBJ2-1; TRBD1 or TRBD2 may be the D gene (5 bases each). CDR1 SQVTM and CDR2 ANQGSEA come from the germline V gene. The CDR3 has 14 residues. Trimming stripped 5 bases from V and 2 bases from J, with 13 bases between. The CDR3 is CSVLGRITYNEQFF. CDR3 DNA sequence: TGCAGCGTTCTGGGACGGATCACCTACAATGAGCAGTTCTTC.

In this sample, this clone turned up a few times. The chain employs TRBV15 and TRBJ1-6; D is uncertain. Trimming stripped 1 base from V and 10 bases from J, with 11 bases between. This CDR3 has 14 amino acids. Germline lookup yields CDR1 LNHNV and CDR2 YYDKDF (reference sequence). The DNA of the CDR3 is TGTGCCACCAGCAGAGGCGGGGATGGATCACCCCTCCACTTT. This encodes CATSRGGDGSPLHF.

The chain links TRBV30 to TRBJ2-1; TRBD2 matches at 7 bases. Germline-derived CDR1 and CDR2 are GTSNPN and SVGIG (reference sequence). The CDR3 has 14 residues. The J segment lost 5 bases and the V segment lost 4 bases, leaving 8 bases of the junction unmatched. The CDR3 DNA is TGTGCCTGGAAGACGGGACTAAAGAACAATGAGCAGTTCTTC. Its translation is CAWKTGLKNNEQFF.

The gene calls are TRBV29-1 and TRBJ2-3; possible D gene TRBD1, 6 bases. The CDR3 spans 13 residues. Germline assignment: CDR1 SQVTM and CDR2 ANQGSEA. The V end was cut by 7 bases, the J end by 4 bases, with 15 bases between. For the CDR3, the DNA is TGCAGCGCTGCCAGGGGTCCCGCAGATACGCAGTATTTT. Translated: CSAARGPADTQYF.

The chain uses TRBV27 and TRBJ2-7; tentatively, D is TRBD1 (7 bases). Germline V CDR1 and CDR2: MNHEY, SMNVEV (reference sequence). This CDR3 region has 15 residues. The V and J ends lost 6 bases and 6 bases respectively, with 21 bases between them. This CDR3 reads CASSTTGAGLGEQYF. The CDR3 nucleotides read TGTGCCAGCAGCACCACAGGGGCGGGGTTGGGCGAGCAGTACTTC.

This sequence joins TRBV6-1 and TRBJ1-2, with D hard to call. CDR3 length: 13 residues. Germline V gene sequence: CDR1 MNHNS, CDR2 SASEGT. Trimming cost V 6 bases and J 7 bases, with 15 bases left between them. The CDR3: CASSRSSLGGYTF. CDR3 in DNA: TGTGCCAGCAGCCGTTCCTCCTTGGGTGGCTACACCTTC.

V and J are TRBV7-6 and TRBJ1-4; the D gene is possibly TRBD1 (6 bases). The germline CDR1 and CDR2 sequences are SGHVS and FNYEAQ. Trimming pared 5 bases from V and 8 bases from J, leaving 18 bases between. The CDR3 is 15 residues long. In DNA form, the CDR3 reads TGTGCCAGCAGCCCCTTTTCGGGGGCGCAGGAAAAACTGTTTTTT. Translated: CASSPFSGAQEKLFF.

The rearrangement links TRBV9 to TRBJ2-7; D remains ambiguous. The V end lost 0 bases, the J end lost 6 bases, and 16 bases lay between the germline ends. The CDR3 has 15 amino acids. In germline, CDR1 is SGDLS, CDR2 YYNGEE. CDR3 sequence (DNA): TGTGCCAGCAGCGTAGAGGACCTACTGGGCGGCGAGCAGTACTTC. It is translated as CASSVEDLLGGEQYF.

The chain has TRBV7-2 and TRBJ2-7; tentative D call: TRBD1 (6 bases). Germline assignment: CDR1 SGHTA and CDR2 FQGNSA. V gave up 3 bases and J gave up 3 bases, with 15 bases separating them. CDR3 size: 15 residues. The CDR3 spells CASSFPDRSHYEQYF. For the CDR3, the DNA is TGTGCCAGCAGCTTCCCAGACAGGAGCCACTACGAGCAGTACTTC.

CDR3 DNA sequence: TGTGCCAGCAGCTTACTGGACAGACGGAGCTCCTACAATGAGCAGTTCTTC. Translation: CASSLLDRRSSYNEQFF. The rearrangement links TRBV21-1 to TRBJ2-1; the table calls TRBD1, which could not be checked here. TRBV21-1 is reported as a pseudogene. The CDR3 is 17 residues long.

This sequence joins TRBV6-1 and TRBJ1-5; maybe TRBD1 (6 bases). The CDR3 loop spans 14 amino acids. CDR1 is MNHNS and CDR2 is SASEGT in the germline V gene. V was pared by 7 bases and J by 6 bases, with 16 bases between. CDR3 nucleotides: TGTGCCAGCATAGGAGGGGGGAGAGTTCAGCCCCAGCATTTT. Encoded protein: CASIGGGRVQPQHF.

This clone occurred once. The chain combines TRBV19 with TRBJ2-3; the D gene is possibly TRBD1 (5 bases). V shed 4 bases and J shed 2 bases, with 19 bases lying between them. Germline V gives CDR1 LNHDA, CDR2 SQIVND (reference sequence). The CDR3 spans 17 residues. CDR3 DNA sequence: TGTGCCAGTAGTACCAGGGATCAGGGTAGCAACACAGATACGCAGTATTTT. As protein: CASSTRDQGSNTDTQYF.

CDR3 region: CASRPIPGQGSNTIYF. The CDR3 region has the DNA TGTGCCAGCAGACCAATACCGGGACAGGGGTCAAACACCATATATTTT. The rearrangement uses TRBV5-6 and TRBJ1-3, with 10 bases matching TRBD1. Germline V CDR1 and CDR2: SGHDT, YYEEEE. The CDR3 is made up of 16 amino acids. V shed 5 bases, J shed 6 bases, and the junction held 11 bases outside the gene matches. Based on the CDR3 plus reference TRBV5-6 and TRBJ1-3, the full variable domain is DAGVTQSPTHLIKTRGQQVTLRCSPKSGHDTVSWYQQALGQGPQFIFQYYEEEERQRGNFPDRFSGHQFPNYSSELNVNALLLGDSALYLCASRPIPGQGSNTIYFGEGSWLTVV.

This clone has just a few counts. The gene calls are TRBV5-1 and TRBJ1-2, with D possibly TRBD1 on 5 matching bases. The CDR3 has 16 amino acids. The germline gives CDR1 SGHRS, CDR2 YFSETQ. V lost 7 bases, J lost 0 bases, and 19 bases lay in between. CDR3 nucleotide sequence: TGCGCCAGCGCCCTGTCAGGGCGGAGTGCTAACTATGGCTACACCTTC. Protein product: CASALSGRSANYGYTF.